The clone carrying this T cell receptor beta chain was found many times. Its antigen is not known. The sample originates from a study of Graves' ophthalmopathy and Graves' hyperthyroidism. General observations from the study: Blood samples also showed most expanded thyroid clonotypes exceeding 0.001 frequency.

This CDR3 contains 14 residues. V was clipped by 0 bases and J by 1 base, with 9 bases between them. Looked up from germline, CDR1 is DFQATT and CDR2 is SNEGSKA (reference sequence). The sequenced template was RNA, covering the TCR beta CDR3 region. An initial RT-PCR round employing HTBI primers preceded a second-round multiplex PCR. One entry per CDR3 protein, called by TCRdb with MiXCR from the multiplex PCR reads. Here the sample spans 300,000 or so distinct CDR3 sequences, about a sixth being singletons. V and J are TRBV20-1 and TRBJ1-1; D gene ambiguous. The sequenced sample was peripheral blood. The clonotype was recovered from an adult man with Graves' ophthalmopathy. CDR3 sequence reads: CSARDSLWNTEAFF. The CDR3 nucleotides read TGCAGTGCTAGAGATTCTCTATGGAACACTGAAGCTTTCTTT.